This is a list of T cell receptor beta chains from one sample in a study of blood T cell repertoires in COVID-19. Here immunoSEQ multiplex PCR was the method, and the copy in TCRdb shows in-frame clones only, minus some. The sample has over 40,000 clones; around 83% are singletons. Input material: peripheral blood. The receptors originated from an older woman with acute or convalescent COVID-19. Both conserved end residues are part of each CDR3. A D gene is named only where the DNA matches it firmly. Not every row has a clone size; where given, it reads once, few, many or a size class.

j_gene: TRBJ2-3; v_gene: TRBV15; abundance: -; d_gene: TRBD2; CDR3nt: TGTGCCACCAGCAGTGAGGGCGGGGGGGTTGTCACAGATACGCAGTATTTT; CDR3aa: CATSSEGGGVVTDTQYF
j_gene: TRBJ1-4; v_gene: TRBV27; abundance: -; d_gene: TRBD1; CDR3nt: TGTGCCAGCAGTTTATTGGGACAGACTAATGAAAAACTGTTTTTT; CDR3aa: CASSLLGQTNEKLFF
j_gene: TRBJ1-2; v_gene: TRBV12-3/TRBV12-4; abundance: -; d_gene: -; CDR3nt: TGTGCCAGCAGTCGAGTTTATACCTATGGCTACACCTTC; CDR3aa: CASSRVYTYGYTF
j_gene: TRBJ1-1; v_gene: TRBV3-1/TRBV3-2; abundance: once; d_gene: -; CDR3nt: TGTGCCAGCAGCCAGGGGGCCTACACTGAAGCTTTCTTT; CDR3aa: CASSQGAYTEAFF
j_gene: TRBJ2-5; v_gene: TRBV24-1; abundance: -; d_gene: -; CDR3nt: TGTGCCACCAGTCTTGCGGGGGCTGGGGAGACCCAGTACTTC; CDR3aa: CATSLAGAGETQYF
j_gene: TRBJ1-5; v_gene: TRBV19; abundance: -; d_gene: -; CDR3nt: TGTGCCAGTAGTATAAAAATCGGTAATCAGCCCCAGCATTTT; CDR3aa: CASSIKIGNQPQHF
j_gene: TRBJ2-7; v_gene: TRBV5-1; abundance: -; d_gene: TRBD1; CDR3nt: TGCGCCAGCAGTTGGAGGACAGGCGATTACGAGCAGTACTTC; CDR3aa: CASSWRTGDYEQYF
j_gene: TRBJ1-1; v_gene: TRBV6-6; abundance: -; d_gene: -; CDR3nt: TGTGCCAGCAGTGACAGGACAATGAACACTGAAGCTTTCTTT; CDR3aa: CASSDRTMNTEAFF
j_gene: TRBJ1-2; v_gene: TRBV28; abundance: -; d_gene: -; CDR3nt: TGTGCCAGCTGGGCAGGCGGCCAGGGCGTGGCGGACGGTTATGGCTACACCTTC; CDR3aa: CASWAGGQGVADGYGYTF
j_gene: TRBJ1-1; v_gene: TRBV4-1; abundance: -; d_gene: -; CDR3nt: TGCGCCAGCAGCCAAGATGGGCTCCCGGGGGAAGCTTTCTTT; CDR3aa: CASSQDGLPGEAFF
j_gene: TRBJ1-1; v_gene: TRBV6-5; abundance: -; d_gene: TRBD1; CDR3nt: TGTGCCAGCAGTCACCGGGACAGGGTGAACACTGAAGCTTTCTTT; CDR3aa: CASSHRDRVNTEAFF
j_gene: TRBJ1-2; v_gene: TRBV7-2; abundance: -; d_gene: TRBD1; CDR3nt: TGTGCCAGCAGCCCTGACAGGGGAGGGTATGGCTACACCTTC; CDR3aa: CASSPDRGGYGYTF
j_gene: TRBJ1-3; v_gene: TRBV6-6; abundance: -; d_gene: -; CDR3nt: TGTGCCAGTACCCGCGGGGGTGGAAACACCATATATTTT; CDR3aa: CASTRGGGNTIYF
j_gene: TRBJ2-1; v_gene: TRBV7-9; abundance: -; d_gene: -; CDR3nt: TGTGCCAGCAGCTTAGCGTTGGCTTGGCAGTTCTTC; CDR3aa: CASSLALAWQFF
j_gene: TRBJ1-4; v_gene: TRBV5-1; abundance: once; d_gene: -; CDR3nt: TGCGCCAGCACCGATAGAGACAGAGCTACTGAAAAACTGTTTTTT; CDR3aa: CASTDRDRATEKLFF
j_gene: TRBJ1-4; v_gene: TRBV7-9; abundance: -; d_gene: TRBD1; CDR3nt: TGTGCCAGCAGTCATCGAACAGGGGGGATGGACGAAAAACTGTTTTTT; CDR3aa: CASSHRTGGMDEKLFF